This is a list of T cell receptor beta chains from one sample in a study of shared clonotypes between healthy human individuals. Profiling relied on immunoSEQ multiplex PCR, and the TCRdb table lists in-frame clones only, not all of them. The sample has about 2.3 million clones; over 90% are singletons. Specimen: naive CD4+ T cells from PBMCs. Source of these receptors: a man younger than 30 in good health. Some clones in this sample may be carry-over from other donors' samples. The CDR3 runs from the conserved cysteine through the conserved F or W.

V	J	CDR3
TRBV19	TRBJ1-2	CASSFQGAMSGYTF
TRBV5-4	TRBJ1-2	CASRVQGPTFNYGYTF
TRBV28	TRBJ1-1	CASSLGGFEAFF
TRBV7-9	TRBJ2-1	CASSSGTGGYNEQFF
TRBV18	TRBJ2-2	CASSRGYNTGELFF
TRBV21-1	TRBJ2-1	CASSKYRVYNEQFF
TRBV5-5	TRBJ1-1	CASSIAPGPPEAFF
TRBV7-2	TRBJ2-1	CASSNRDQGEQFF
TRBV2	TRBJ1-5	CASKKNSNQPQHF
TRBV18	TRBJ1-5	CASSPGGASQPQHF
TRBV5-1	TRBJ2-3	CASSLPGGEDTQYF
TRBV2	TRBJ1-1	CASSEGRFSTEAFF
TRBV5-4	TRBJ1-2	CASRIDSYGYTF
TRBV6-5	TRBJ1-2	CASSYGGYGYTF
TRBV7-2	TRBJ2-7	CASSSPGLAEEQYF
TRBV6-5	TRBJ2-5	CASSYRKGQGTETQYF
TRBV7-2	TRBJ2-1	CASSLRNSGGNEQFF
TRBV2	TRBJ2-5	CASSVTTGQETQYF
TRBV9	TRBJ2-1	CASSVGATHYNEQFF
TRBV18	TRBJ1-5	CASSPYGGTAGNQPQHF
TRBV2	TRBJ2-1	CASSGLLVSYNEQFF
TRBV28	TRBJ1-2	CASRYSRISGYTF
TRBV9	TRBJ2-3	CASSVLSRSSTDTQYF
TRBV7-2	TRBJ2-3	CASSSPNEDTQYF